This T cell receptor beta chain was retrieved from a study of Graves' ophthalmopathy and Graves' hyperthyroidism. Study results and limitations: A model of 13 signatures distinguished ophthalmopathy from stable hyperthyroidism at 85% to 90% sensitivity and 81.08% specificity.

Orbital computed tomography, together with clinical symptoms, serum thyroxine, TRAb and thyroid ultrasound, was used for diagnosis. Per the germline V gene, CDR1 is MDHEN and CDR2 is SYDVKM. The CDR3 spans 16 residues. Unmatched junction bases numbered 14, after V lost 8 bases and J lost 3 bases. This clonotype appeared a few times. The antigen is not known. Amplification of TCR beta CDR3 regions used RNA transcripts. RT-PCR with HTBI primers came first, then second-round multiplex PCR. Each CDR3 protein gets one entry after TCRdb re-called the multiplex PCR reads with MiXCR. The table records 650,000 to 900,000 distinct CDR3 sequences, around 40% of them present only once.

The gene calls are TRBV28 and TRBJ2-7, with 9 positions matching TRBD2. This sequence was found in an adult man with Graves' ophthalmopathy. The specimen was peripheral blood. The CDR3 reads CASGASSGISSYEQYF. The CDR3 DNA sequence: TGTGCCAGCGGGGCGTCTAGCGGGATATCGAGCTACGAGCAGTACTTC.